Listed below are T cell receptor beta chains from one sample, sequenced in a study of post-analysis software for immune sequencing data. From the PCR reads, TCRdb called clonotypes with MiXCR, one entry per CDR3 protein. The table records about 540,000 distinct CDR3 sequences, roughly 34% of them present only once. Sequenced input: blood. These receptors came from a girl aged 2 to 17 with multiple sclerosis. CDR3s include the opening cysteine and the closing phenylalanine or tryptophan. Each record gives: V gene, D gene, clone size, J gene, CDR3 protein, CDR3 DNA. The D gene is left open where the match is weak. Part of the rows lack a size; the others show once, few, many or a class for expanded clones.

>TRBV20-1|.|.|TRBJ2-3
CSASGTYGTDTQYF
TGCAGTGCTAGTGGGACATATGGCACAGATACGCAGTATTTT
>TRBV20-1|.|few|TRBJ1-2
CSASGSGPYGYTF
TGCAGTGCTAGTGGGAGTGGACCCTATGGCTACACCTTC
>TRBV7-9|TRBD1|few|TRBJ2-5
CASSLPGGTKETQYF
TGTGCCAGCAGCTTACCAGGGGGTACTAAAGAGACCCAGTACTTC
>TRBV20-1|TRBD1|many|TRBJ1-4
CSARPGTGTEKLFF
TGCAGTGCGCGCCCCGGGACAGGGACTGAAAAACTGTTTTTT
>TRBV5-1|.|.|TRBJ2-6
CASSATQTGANVLTF
TGCGCCAGCAGCGCAACTCAAACGGGGGCCAACGTCCTGACTTTC
>TRBV29-1|.|.|TRBJ2-7
CSVGEGSSYNEQYF
TGCAGCGTTGGAGAGGGGAGCTCCTACAATGAGCAGTACTTC
>TRBV12-3/TRBV12-4|TRBD2|.|TRBJ2-1
CASSQPGLAGGRVNEQFF
TGTGCCAGCAGCCAGCCTGGACTAGCGGGGGGGCGGGTAAATGAGCAGTTCTTC
>TRBV29-1|.|.|TRBJ2-3
CSVEYGTDTQYF
TGCAGCGTTGAATACGGGACAGATACGCAGTATTTT
>TRBV5-5|TRBD1|few|TRBJ1-6
CASSLEDRGWSPLHF
TGTGCCAGCAGCCTCGAAGACAGGGGATGGTCACCCCTCCACTTT
>TRBV12-3/TRBV12-4|.|few|TRBJ1-4
CASSLRAKKGPSVKLFF
TGTGCCAGCAGTTTAAGGGCTAAGAAGGGCCCTAGCGTAAAACTGTTTTTT
>TRBV4-1|.|.|TRBJ1-1
CASSQAGYTEAFF
TGCGCCAGCAGCCAAGCGGGGTACACTGAAGCTTTCTTT
>TRBV20-1|.|.|TRBJ2-3
CSASLKSDTQYF
TGCAGTGCTAGCCTAAAATCAGATACGCAGTATTTT
>TRBV10-1|.|.|TRBJ2-7
CARFYRVDTSYEQYF
TGCGCCAGGTTCTACAGGGTTGACACCTCCTACGAGCAGTACTTC
>TRBV29-1|.|.|TRBJ1-1
CSVRSGRDTEAFF
TGCAGCGTTAGGTCAGGACGGGACACTGAAGCTTTCTTT
>TRBV3-1|TRBD1|few|TRBJ2-1
CASSRTGTHNEQFF
TGTGCCAGCAGCCGGACAGGGACCCACAATGAGCAGTTCTTC
>TRBV5-1|TRBD2|.|TRBJ2-5
CASSLTSSGGQETQYF
TGCGCCAGCAGCTTGACTTCCAGCGGGGGCCAAGAGACCCAGTACTTC
>TRBV18|TRBD2|.|TRBJ2-1
CASSPNGGAYNEQFF
TGTGCCAGCTCACCGAACGGGGGGGCTTACAATGAGCAGTTCTTC
>TRBV28|.|.|TRBJ1-1
CASSSVPKSFF
TGTGCCAGCAGTTCAGTTCCAAAATCTTTCTTT
>TRBV6-6|.|few|TRBJ1-1
CASSYGGREEAFF
TGTGCCAGCAGCTACGGGGGGCGCGAGGAAGCTTTCTTT
>TRBV7-8|.|.|TRBJ2-7
CASSFATAYEQYF
TGTGCCAGCAGCTTTGCGACAGCCTACGAGCAGTACTTC
>TRBV7-6|.|.|TRBJ1-1
CASSPYRGTEAFF
TGTGCCAGCAGCCCCTATAGGGGAACTGAAGCTTTCTTT
>TRBV6-4|.|.|TRBJ2-3
CASSDYPGVDTQYF
TGTGCCAGCAGTGACTACCCGGGGGTGGATACGCAGTATTTT
>TRBV6-6|.|.|TRBJ1-1
CASSYRTDTEAFF
TGTGCCAGCAGTTACAGGACGGACACTGAAGCTTTCTTT
>TRBV6-5|TRBD1|.|TRBJ2-2
CASSSTGWGTGELFF
TGTGCCAGCAGTTCGACAGGGTGGGGGACCGGGGAGCTGTTTTTT
>TRBV5-1|.|few|TRBJ1-1
CASSSGVGTEAFF
TGCGCCAGCAGCTCGGGAGTGGGGACTGAAGCTTTCTTT
>TRBV20-1|TRBD2|few|TRBJ2-1
CSALLAGGGYNEQFF
TGCAGTGCTCTACTAGCGGGGGGGGGCTACAATGAGCAGTTCTTC
>TRBV6-5|.|.|TRBJ1-5
CASSRQGPGTNQPQHF
TGTGCCAGCAGTCGGCAGGGGCCCGGGACTAATCAGCCCCAGCATTTT
>TRBV28|TRBD1|few|TRBJ2-5
CASRNLDRGLRETQYF
TGTGCCAGCAGAAACCTGGACAGGGGGTTACGGGAGACCCAGTACTTC
>TRBV3-1|.|.|TRBJ2-3
CASSQQGPDTQYF
TGTGCCAGCAGCCAACAGGGTCCAGATACGCAGTATTTT
>TRBV20-1|TRBD2|once|TRBJ2-3
CSMHGGGTDTQYF
TGCAGTATGCACGGGGGGGGCACAGATACGCAGTATTTT
>TRBV4-2|TRBD1|.|TRBJ2-3
CASSQNPAAQGTGDTQYF
TGTGCCAGCAGCCAAAATCCAGCGGCACAGGGGACGGGCGATACGCAGTATTTT
>TRBV6-5|.|.|TRBJ1-1
CPSTSPRPNTEAFF
TGTCCCAGCACCTCGCCCCGTCCGAACACTGAAGCTTTCTTT
>TRBV12-1|.|few|TRBJ2-1
CASTPCWTSRLNEQFF
TGTGCCAGCACCCCTTGTTGGACTAGCCGTCTCAATGAGCAGTTCTTC